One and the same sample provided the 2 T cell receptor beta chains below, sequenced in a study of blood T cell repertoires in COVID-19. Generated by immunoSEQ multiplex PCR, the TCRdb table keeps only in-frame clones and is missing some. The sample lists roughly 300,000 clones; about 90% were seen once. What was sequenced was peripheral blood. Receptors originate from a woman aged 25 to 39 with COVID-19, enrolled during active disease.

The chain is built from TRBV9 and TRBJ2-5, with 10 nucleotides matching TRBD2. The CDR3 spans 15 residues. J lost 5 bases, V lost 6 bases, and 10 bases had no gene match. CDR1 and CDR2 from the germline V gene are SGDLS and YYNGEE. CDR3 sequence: CASTLGAGGRETQYF. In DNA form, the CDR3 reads TGTGCCAGCACACTAGGAGCGGGGGGGCGGGAGACCCAGTACTTC. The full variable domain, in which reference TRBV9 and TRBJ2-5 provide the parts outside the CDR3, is DSGVTQTPKHLITATGQRVTLRCSPRSGDLSVYWYQQSLDQGLQFLIQYYNGEERAKGNILERFSAQQFPDLHSELNLSSLELGDSALYFCASTLGAGGRETQYFGPGTRLLVL.

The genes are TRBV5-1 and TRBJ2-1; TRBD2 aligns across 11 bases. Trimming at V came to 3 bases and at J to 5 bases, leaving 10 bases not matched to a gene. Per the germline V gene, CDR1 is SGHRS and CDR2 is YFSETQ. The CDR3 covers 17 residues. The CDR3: CASSSDSGGAKDNEQFF. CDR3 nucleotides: TGCGCCAGCAGCTCCGATAGCGGGGGGGCTAAGGACAATGAGCAGTTCTTC.